This TCR beta chain was captured by sequencing in a study of T cells after yellow fever vaccination. The ends were cut back, 5 bases at V and 1 base at J, with 11 bases in the middle. Germline loops: CDR1 SGHTA, CDR2 FQGNSA. The CDR3 has 14 residues. 5'RACE template switching produced TCR cDNA carrying a universal primer site and UMIs. TCRdb called the 5' RACE reads again in MiXCR, with one record for every CDR3 protein. Of 250,000 to 350,000 distinct CDR3 sequences listed, 8.5% to 10% were seen once; the top ten hold about 3.5%. The rearrangement links TRBV7-2 to TRBJ1-1; possibly TRBD1 for D (6 bases). Specimen: CD4+ T cells sorted from PBMCs, collected 5 days after the yellow fever booster vaccination. This sequence was found in a man younger than 35 who received the YFV17D yellow fever vaccine. The CDR3: CASSGRTANTEAFF. The CDR3 nucleotides read TGTGCCAGCAGCGGAAGGACAGCGAACACTGAAGCTTTCTTT. Variable domain in full (rest from reference TRBV7-2 and TRBJ1-1): GAGVSQSPSNKVTEKGKDVELRCDPISGHTALYWYRQSLGQGLEFLIYFQGNSAPDKSGLPSDRFSAERTGGSVSTLTIQRTQQEDSAVYLCASSGRTANTEAFFGQGTRLTVV.